This T cell receptor beta chain was sequenced during a study of cytomegalovirus exposure and HLA in healthy donors. Study-wide context: HLA-typed donors contributed some 85 million unique TCRs, which were held in an early data release.

The CDR3 runs 17 residues. From germline, CDR1 is SGHRS and CDR2 YFSETQ. V dropped 1 base and J dropped 4; count of bases not matched to a gene: 6. Study results and limitations: Later genetic work tied a missense DCLRE1C variant to beta-chain V and J trimming.

The PCR was carried out with 60 Vbeta primers and 13 Jbeta primers. Generated by immunoSEQ multiplex PCR, the TCRdb table keeps only in-frame clones and is missing some. Its table records 140,000 to 150,000 clones. Comment on this clone: No antigen is known for it.

V gene TRBV5-1 combines with J gene TRBJ1-6, with 9 bases aligning to TRBD1. The sequence came from a woman aged 45-60 years in good health and CMV-seronegative. Sequencing input: PBMCs. The chain's CDR3 is CASSLNVGQGYNSPLHF. CDR3 bases: TGCGCCAGCAGCTTGAACGTGGGACAGGGATATAATTCACCCCTCCACTTT.